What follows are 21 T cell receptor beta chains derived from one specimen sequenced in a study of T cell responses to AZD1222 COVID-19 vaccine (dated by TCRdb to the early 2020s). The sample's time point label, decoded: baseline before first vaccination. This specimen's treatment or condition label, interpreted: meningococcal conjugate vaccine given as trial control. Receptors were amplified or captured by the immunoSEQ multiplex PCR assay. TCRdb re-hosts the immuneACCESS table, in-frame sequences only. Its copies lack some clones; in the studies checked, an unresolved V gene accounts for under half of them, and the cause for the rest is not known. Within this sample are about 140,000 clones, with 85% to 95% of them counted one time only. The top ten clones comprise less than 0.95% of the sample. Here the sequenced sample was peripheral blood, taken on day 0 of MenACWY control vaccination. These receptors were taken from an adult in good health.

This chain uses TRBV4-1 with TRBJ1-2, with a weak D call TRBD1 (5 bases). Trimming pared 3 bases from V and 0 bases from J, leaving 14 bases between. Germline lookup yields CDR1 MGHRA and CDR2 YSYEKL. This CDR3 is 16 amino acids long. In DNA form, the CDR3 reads TGCGCCAGCAGCCAGCCCGGGACCGAGACTAACTATGGCTACACCTTC. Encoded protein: CASSQPGTETNYGYTF.

The CDR3: CASASPPGLGNTIYF. Here the CDR3 DNA reads TGTGCCAGCGCTAGCCCTCCGGGACTCGGGAACACCATATATTTT. The chain has TRBV28 and TRBJ1-3; D may be TRBD1 (5 bases). Germline V gene data show CDR1 as MDHEN and CDR2 as SYDVKM. The CDR3 runs to 15 residues. V dropped 8 bases and J dropped 7 bases, with 21 bases sitting between them.

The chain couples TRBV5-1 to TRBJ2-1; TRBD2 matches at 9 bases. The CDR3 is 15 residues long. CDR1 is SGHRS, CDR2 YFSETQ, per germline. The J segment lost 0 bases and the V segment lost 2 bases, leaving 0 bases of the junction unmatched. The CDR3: CASSFSGSSYNEQFF. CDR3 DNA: TGCGCCAGCAGCTTTAGCGGGAGCTCCTACAATGAGCAGTTCTTC.

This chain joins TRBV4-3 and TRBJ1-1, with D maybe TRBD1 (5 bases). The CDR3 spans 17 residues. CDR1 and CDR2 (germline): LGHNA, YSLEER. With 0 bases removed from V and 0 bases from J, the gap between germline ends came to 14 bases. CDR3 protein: CASSQDAYRIMNTEAFF. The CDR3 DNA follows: TGCGCCAGCAGCCAAGATGCTTACAGGATTATGAACACTGAAGCTTTCTTT.

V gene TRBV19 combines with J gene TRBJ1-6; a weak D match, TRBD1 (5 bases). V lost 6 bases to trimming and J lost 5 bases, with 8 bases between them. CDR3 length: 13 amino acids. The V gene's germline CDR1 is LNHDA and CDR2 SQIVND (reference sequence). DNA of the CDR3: TGTGCCAGTAGCGACAGTAATAATTCACCCCTCCACTTT. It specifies CASSDSNNSPLHF.

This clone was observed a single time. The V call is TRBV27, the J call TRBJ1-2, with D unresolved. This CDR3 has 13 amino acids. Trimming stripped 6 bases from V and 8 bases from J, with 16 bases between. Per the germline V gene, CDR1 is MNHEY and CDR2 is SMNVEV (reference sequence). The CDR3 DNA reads TGTGCCAGCAGATCAAATCGACAAGACGGCTACACCTTC. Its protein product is CASRSNRQDGYTF.

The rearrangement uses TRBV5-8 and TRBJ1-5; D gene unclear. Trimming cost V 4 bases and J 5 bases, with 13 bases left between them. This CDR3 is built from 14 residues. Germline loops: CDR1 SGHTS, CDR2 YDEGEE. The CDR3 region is CASSPGFSYQPQHF. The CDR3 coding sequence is TGTGCCAGCAGCCCGGGCTTTTCTTATCAGCCCCAGCATTTT.

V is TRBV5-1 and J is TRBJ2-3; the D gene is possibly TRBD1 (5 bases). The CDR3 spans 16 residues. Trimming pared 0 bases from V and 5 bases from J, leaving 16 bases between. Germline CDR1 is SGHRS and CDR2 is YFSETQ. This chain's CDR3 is CASSLDNSGMVDTQYF. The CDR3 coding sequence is TGCGCCAGCAGCTTGGATAACTCAGGGATGGTAGATACGCAGTATTTT.

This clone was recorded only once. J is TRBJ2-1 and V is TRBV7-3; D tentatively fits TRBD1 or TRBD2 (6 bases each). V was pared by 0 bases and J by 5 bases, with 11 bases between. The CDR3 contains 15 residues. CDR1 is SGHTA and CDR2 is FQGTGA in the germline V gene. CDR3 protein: CASSLTGGIHNEQFF. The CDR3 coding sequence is TGTGCCAGCAGCTTAACGGGGGGCATTCACAATGAGCAGTTCTTC.

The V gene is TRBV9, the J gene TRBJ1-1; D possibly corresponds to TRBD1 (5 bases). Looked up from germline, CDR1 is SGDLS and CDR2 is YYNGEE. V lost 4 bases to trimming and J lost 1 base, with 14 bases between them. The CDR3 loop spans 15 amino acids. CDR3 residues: CASSPEGKGNTEAFF. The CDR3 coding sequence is TGTGCCAGCAGCCCCGAGGGGAAGGGGAACACTGAAGCTTTCTTT.

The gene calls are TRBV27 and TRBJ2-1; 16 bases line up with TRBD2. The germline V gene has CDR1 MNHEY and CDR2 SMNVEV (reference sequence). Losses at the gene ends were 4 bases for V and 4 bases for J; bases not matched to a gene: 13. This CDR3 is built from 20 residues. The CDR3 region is CASSSHLGLAGGPGYNEQFF. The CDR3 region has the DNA TGTGCCAGCAGTTCCCACCTGGGACTAGCGGGGGGGCCGGGATACAATGAGCAGTTCTTC.

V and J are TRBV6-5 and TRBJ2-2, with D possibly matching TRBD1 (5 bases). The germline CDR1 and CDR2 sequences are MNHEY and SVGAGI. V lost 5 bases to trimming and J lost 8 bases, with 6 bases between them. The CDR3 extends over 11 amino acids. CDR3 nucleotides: TGTGCCAGCAGTCGACAGGGGGAGCTGTTTTTT. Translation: CASSRQGELFF.

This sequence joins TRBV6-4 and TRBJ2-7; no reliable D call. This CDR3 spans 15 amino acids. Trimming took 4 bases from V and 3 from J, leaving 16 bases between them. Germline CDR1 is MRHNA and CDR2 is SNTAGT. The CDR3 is CASSGPTAGYYEQYF. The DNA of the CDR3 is TGTGCCAGCAGTGGCCCGACCGCCGGGTACTACGAGCAGTACTTC.

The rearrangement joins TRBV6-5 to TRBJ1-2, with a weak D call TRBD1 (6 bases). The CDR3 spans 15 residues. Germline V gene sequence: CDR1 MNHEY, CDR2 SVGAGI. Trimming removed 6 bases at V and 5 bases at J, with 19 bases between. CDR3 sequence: CASRDGQYGGYGYTF. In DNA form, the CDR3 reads TGTGCCAGCAGGGATGGACAGTATGGAGGGTATGGCTACACCTTC.

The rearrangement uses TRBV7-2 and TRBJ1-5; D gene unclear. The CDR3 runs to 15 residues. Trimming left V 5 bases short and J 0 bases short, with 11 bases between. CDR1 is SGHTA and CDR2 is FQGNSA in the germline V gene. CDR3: CASSPDLNSNQPQHF. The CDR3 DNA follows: TGTGCCAGCAGCCCCGACCTTAATAGCAATCAGCCCCAGCATTTT.

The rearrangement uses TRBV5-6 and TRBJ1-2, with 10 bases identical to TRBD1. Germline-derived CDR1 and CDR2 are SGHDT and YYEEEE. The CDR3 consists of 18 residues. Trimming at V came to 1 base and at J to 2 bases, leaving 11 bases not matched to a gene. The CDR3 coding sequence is TGTGCCAGCAGCTTGTCCAAGAGACAGGGGGCCCAGAACTATGGCTACACCTTC. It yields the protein CASSLSKRQGAQNYGYTF.

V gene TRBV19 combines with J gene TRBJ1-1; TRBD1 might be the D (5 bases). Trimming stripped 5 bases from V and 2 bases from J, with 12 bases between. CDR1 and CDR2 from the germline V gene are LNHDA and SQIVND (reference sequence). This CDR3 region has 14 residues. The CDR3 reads CASSVDSKNTEAFF. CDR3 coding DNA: TGTGCCAGTAGTGTCGACAGTAAAAACACTGAAGCTTTCTTT. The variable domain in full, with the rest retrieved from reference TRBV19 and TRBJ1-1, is DGGITQSPKYLFRKEGQNVTLSCEQNLNHDAMYWYRQDPGQGLRLIYYSQIVNDFQKGDIAEGYSVSREKKESFPLTVTSAQKNPTAFYLCASSVDSKNTEAFFGQGTRLTVV.

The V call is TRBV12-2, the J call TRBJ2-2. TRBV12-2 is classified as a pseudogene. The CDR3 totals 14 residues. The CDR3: CASRLVNKAGELFF. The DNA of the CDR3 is TGTGCAAGTCGCTTAGTAAACAAGGCCGGGGAGCTGTTTTTT.

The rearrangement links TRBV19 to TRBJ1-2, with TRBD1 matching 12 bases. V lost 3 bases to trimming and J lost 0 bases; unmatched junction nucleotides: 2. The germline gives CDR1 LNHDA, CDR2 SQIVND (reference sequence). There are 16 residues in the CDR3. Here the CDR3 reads CASSIGTGGANYGYTF. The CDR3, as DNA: TGTGCCAGTAGTATCGGGACAGGGGGCGCTAACTATGGCTACACCTTC.

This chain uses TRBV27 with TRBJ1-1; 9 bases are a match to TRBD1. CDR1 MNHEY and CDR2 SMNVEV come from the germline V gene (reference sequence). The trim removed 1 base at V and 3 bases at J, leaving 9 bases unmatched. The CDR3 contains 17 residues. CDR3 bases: TGTGCCAGCAGTTTATTTGGGGGACAGGGCTTCGACACTGAAGCTTTCTTT. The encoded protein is CASSLFGGQGFDTEAFF.

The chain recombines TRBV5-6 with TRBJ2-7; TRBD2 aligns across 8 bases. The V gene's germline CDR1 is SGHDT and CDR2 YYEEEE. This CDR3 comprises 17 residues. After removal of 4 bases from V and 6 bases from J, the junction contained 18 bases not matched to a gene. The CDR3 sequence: CASSPVGDNLRGGEQYF. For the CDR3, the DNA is TGTGCCAGCAGCCCGGTCGGGGACAACCTTCGGGGGGGCGAGCAGTACTTC.